Listed here are 17 T cell receptor beta chains from one sample, sequenced in a study of beta chain features in type 1 diabetes. Findings and caveats of the study: When Type 1 diabetes patients were examined, their TCRB CDR3s proved moderately but significantly shorter in all four CD4+ subsets.

Antigens of these TCRs are unknown. Every bit of the isolated RNA underwent reverse transcription, so sequencing read expressed TCRB transcripts. Profiled with immunoSEQ multiplex PCR; TCRdb holds only in-frame clones, not every one. The sample includes under 350,000 clones, roughly an eighth of them seen just once. Sequencing was carried out using naive CD4+ T cells from blood. All receptors come from a young man with type 1 diabetes.

This clone was seen more than once but under ten times. This chain uses TRBV27 with TRBJ2-7; TRBD2 is a possible D gene (5 bases). Between the trimmed V and J ends, which lost 4 bases and 3 bases, there was a span of 10 bases. The CDR3 extends over 13 amino acids. Germline loops: CDR1 MNHEY, CDR2 SMNVEV (reference sequence). CDR3 sequence reads: CASSSDFRYEQYF. CDR3 DNA sequence: TGTGCCAGCAGTTCGGACTTTCGCTACGAGCAGTACTTC.

A few counts support this clone. The chain uses TRBV7-3 and TRBJ2-1; no clear D gene. V was cut by 3 bases and J by 7 bases, with 10 bases left in between. CDR3 length: 13 amino acids. Per germline, CDR1 SGHTA and CDR2 FQGTGA. This CDR3 is CASSFELLNEQFF. CDR3 DNA: TGTGCCAGCAGCTTCGAACTTCTAAATGAGCAGTTCTTC.

V and J are TRBV18 and TRBJ1-5; D is perhaps TRBD1 (6 bases). This CDR3 has 16 residues. Trimming cost V 5 bases and J 4 bases, with 18 bases left between them. Germline CDR1 is KGHSH and CDR2 is LQKENI. The CDR3 nucleotides read TGTGCCAGCTCAGATTCGGTAGGGGGTGTTAATCAGCCCCAGCATTTT. This encodes CASSDSVGGVNQPQHF. Full variable domain (missing parts from reference TRBV18 and TRBJ1-5): NAGVMQNPRHLVRRRGQEARLRCSPMKGHSHVYWYRQLPEEGLKFMVYLQKENIIDESGMPKERFSAEFPKEGPSILRIQQVVRGDSAAYFCASSDSVGGVNQPQHFGDGTRLSIL.

V and J are TRBV28 and TRBJ2-5; unclear D gene. The V end was cut by 4 bases, the J end by 5 bases, with 2 bases between. This CDR3 contains 10 residues. The germline V gene has CDR1 MDHEN and CDR2 SYDVKM. The chain's CDR3 is CASSSETQYF. The CDR3 region has the DNA TGTGCCAGCAGTTCGGAGACCCAGTACTTC.

The V and J genes are TRBV29-1 and TRBJ1-1; 8 bases map to TRBD1. The junction had 5 bases not matched to a gene; V was cut back by 5 bases and J by 0 bases. Looked up from germline, CDR1 is SQVTM and CDR2 is ANQGSEA. CDR3 length: 14 amino acids. The CDR3: CSVSQTGVNTEAFF. CDR3 nucleotide sequence: TGCAGCGTTTCGCAGACAGGGGTGAACACTGAAGCTTTCTTT.

The chain joins TRBV5-1 to TRBJ2-7, with D hard to call. CDR1 is SGHRS, CDR2 YFSETQ, per germline. V was trimmed by 1 base and J by 3 bases, leaving 8 bases between them. This CDR3 is 13 amino acids long. The CDR3 coding sequence is TGCGCCAGCAGCTTGAGCAGGAACTACGAGCAGTACTTC. Residues: CASSLSRNYEQYF.

The CDR3 region has the DNA TGTGCCAGCAGTGAACAGGGAGGGTGGTATGGCTACACCTTC. Translating it yields CASSEQGGWYGYTF. The J gene is TRBJ1-2, the V gene TRBV2, with D maybe TRBD1 (5 bases). Between the trimmed V and J ends, which lost 2 bases and 5 bases, there was a span of 12 bases. The CDR3 sequence is 14 residues long. Germline V gene sequence: CDR1 SNHLY, CDR2 FYNNEI.

The chain carries TRBV4-3 and TRBJ2-7; 8 nucleotides match TRBD1. CDR1 and CDR2 (germline): LGHNA, YSLEER. V shed 0 bases, J shed 4 bases, and the junction held 5 bases outside the gene matches. This CDR3 spans 15 amino acids. The CDR3 DNA sequence: TGCGCCAGCAGCCAAGAAAGGACAGGGACATACGAGCAGTACTTC. It specifies CASSQERTGTYEQYF.

The rearrangement joins TRBV5-1 to TRBJ2-7; perhaps TRBD2 as D (6 bases). The CDR3 sequence is 13 residues long. CDR1 is SGHRS and CDR2 is YFSETQ in the germline V gene. V lost 2 bases and J 7 bases, leaving 13 bases between the germline ends. CDR3 in DNA: TGCGCCAGCAGCTTATCGGGACTCGGGGAGCAGTACTTC. Amino acid sequence: CASSLSGLGEQYF.

The rearrangement joins TRBV27 to TRBJ2-7, with a tentative D call TRBD2 (5 bases). This CDR3 contains 14 residues. Germline V gene data show CDR1 as MNHEY and CDR2 as SMNVEV (reference sequence). Trimming took off 4 bases at V and 4 bases at J, with 14 bases between the two ends. CDR3 DNA: TGTGCCAGCAGTTACACTAGGGCCTCTTACGAGCAGTACTTC. This translates into CASSYTRASYEQYF.

This sequence joins TRBV11-1 and TRBJ1-2, with D possibly TRBD1 on 5 matching bases. Germline CDR1 SGHAT, CDR2 FQDESV (reference sequence). V was pared by 0 bases and J by 7 bases, with 12 bases between. The CDR3 runs to 14 residues. The CDR3 region is CASSLAAGGRGYTF. CDR3 nucleotides: TGTGCCAGCAGCTTAGCCGCGGGGGGTCGTGGCTACACCTTC.

The table lists this clone with a few counts. The chain employs TRBV9 and TRBJ2-7; D is undetermined. This CDR3 spans 13 amino acids. Germline V gene data show CDR1 as SGDLS and CDR2 as YYNGEE. V lost 5 bases and J 0 bases, leaving 9 bases between the germline ends. In nucleotides, the CDR3 is TGTGCCAGCAGTGTGCGGCCCTCCTACGAGCAGTACTTC. Translated: CASSVRPSYEQYF.

The rearrangement uses TRBV7-2 and TRBJ2-1; no clear D gene. Trimming stripped 3 bases from V and 6 bases from J, with 9 bases between. Germline CDR1 SGHTA, CDR2 FQGNSA. This CDR3 is 13 amino acids long. Written as DNA, the CDR3 is TGTGCCAGCAGCTTTATCGCTAGCAATGAGCAGTTCTTC. Amino acid sequence: CASSFIASNEQFF.

This clone appeared a few times. The chain recombines TRBV7-9 with TRBJ1-5; TRBD1 is a possible D gene (5 bases). CDR1 is SEHNR and CDR2 is FQNEAQ in the germline V gene (reference sequence). CDR3 length: 15 amino acids. The V end was cut by 3 bases, the J end by 2 bases, with 11 bases between. CDR3 residues: CASSLSGRGNQPQHF. CDR3 in DNA: TGTGCCAGCAGCTTGAGTGGCAGGGGCAATCAGCCCCAGCATTTT. Drawing the rest from reference TRBV7-9 and TRBJ1-5, the complete variable domain is DTGVSQNPRHKITKRGQNVTFRCDPISEHNRLYWYRQTLGQGPEFLTYFQNEAQLEKSRLLSDRFSAERPKGSFSTLEIQRTEQGDSAMYLCASSLSGRGNQPQHFGDGTRLSIL.

This clone was counted a few times. This sequence joins TRBV28 and TRBJ2-3; TRBD2 matches 9 bases. Germline-derived CDR1 and CDR2 are MDHEN and SYDVKM. The CDR3 has 18 amino acids. With V trimmed by 5 bases and J by 2 bases, 14 bases remained unmatched. In nucleotides, the CDR3 is TGTGCCAGCAGTCAAACCCCCGCCTTAGCGGGGGCCACAGATACGCAGTATTTT. Its protein is CASSQTPALAGATDTQYF.

This clone appeared a few times. The chain couples TRBV27 to TRBJ1-4; TRBD1 agrees at 9 bases. The CDR3 length is 14 residues. V was pared by 6 bases and J by 11 bases, with 10 bases of the junction left unmatched. CDR1 MNHEY and CDR2 SMNVEV come from the germline V gene (reference sequence). CDR3 residues: CASSGSGTGQKLFF. In DNA form, the CDR3 reads TGTGCCAGCAGCGGATCCGGGACAGGGCAGAAACTGTTTTTT.

This chain connects TRBV7-9 to TRBJ2-5, with D perhaps TRBD2 (5 bases). Trimming shortened V by 5 bases and J by 5 bases, and 15 bases separated the two germline ends. Germline CDR1 reads SEHNR; CDR2 reads FQNEAQ (reference sequence). This CDR3 is 14 amino acids long. The CDR3 nucleotides read TGTGCCAGCAGCCGCCCGGCGGGTGCGGAGACCCAGTACTTC. The encoded protein is CASSRPAGAETQYF.